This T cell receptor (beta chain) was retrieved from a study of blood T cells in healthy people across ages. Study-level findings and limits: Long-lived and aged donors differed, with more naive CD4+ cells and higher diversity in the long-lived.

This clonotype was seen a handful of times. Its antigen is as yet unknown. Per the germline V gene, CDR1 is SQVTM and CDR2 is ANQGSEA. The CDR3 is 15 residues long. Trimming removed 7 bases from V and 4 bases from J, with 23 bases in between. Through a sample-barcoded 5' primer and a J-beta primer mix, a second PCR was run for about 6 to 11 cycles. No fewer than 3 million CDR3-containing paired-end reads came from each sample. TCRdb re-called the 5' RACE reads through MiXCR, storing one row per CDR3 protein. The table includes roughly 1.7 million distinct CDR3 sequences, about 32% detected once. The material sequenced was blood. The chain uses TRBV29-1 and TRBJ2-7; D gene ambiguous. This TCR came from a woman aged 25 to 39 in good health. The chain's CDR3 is CSARTMGTPGYEQYF. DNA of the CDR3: TGCAGCGCCAGAACTATGGGAACGCCCGGGTACGAGCAGTACTTC.